These 26 T cell receptor beta chains came from one sample sequenced in a study of technical replicates of blood from several donors. The repertoire was sequenced with immunoSEQ multiplex PCR; TCRdb's copy has only in-frame clones and lacks some. Here the sample spans about 84,000 clones, roughly 98% being singletons. The sequencing input was T cells isolated from PBMCs. The source of these receptors is a human donor in good health.

The chain uses TRBV2 and TRBJ2-3; D is unclear. The germline V gene has CDR1 SNHLY and CDR2 FYNNEI. The ends were cut back, 1 base at V and 2 bases at J, with 10 bases in the middle. The CDR3 contains 15 residues. CDR3: CASSEGLENTDTQYF. DNA for the CDR3: TGTGCCAGCAGTGAAGGTCTCGAGAACACAGATACGCAGTATTTT.

The chain uses TRBV6-5 and TRBJ1-1; D not certain. Germline V gene data show CDR1 as MNHEY and CDR2 as SVGAGI. The germline V and J ends were trimmed by 2 bases and 0 bases, with 7 bases remaining between them. The CDR3 is 14 amino acids. CDR3 nucleotides: TGTGCCAGCAGTTACACCCAGTTGAACACTGAAGCTTTCTTT. It translates to CASSYTQLNTEAFF.

A single count supports this clone. CDR3 DNA sequence: TGTGCCAGCAGCCATTCCGGCCGGGGCCAGGGGTTGAACACTGAAGCTTTCTTT. It yields the protein CASSHSGRGQGLNTEAFF. The V call is TRBV7-8, the J call TRBJ1-1, with a weak D call TRBD1 (6 bases). Trimming took 5 bases from V and 0 from J, leaving 22 bases between them. The CDR3 runs 18 residues. Germline V lookup: CDR1 SGHVS, CDR2 FQNEAQ. The whole variable domain, remainder taken from reference TRBV7-8 and TRBJ1-1, is GAGVSQSPRYKVAKRGQDVALRCDPISGHVSLFWYQQALGQGPEFLTYFQNEAQLDKSGLPSDRFFAERPEGSVSTLKIQRTQQEDSAVYLCASSHSGRGQGLNTEAFFGQGTRLTVV.

The chain couples TRBV19 to TRBJ2-1; tentative D call: TRBD1 (5 bases). Germline CDR1 reads LNHDA; CDR2 reads SQIVND (reference sequence). CDR3 length: 14 residues. With 7 bases removed from V and 4 bases from J, the gap between germline ends came to 14 bases. DNA for the CDR3: TGTGCCAGTATGAGGACACTCTTTTACAATGAGCAGTTCTTC. Protein: CASMRTLFYNEQFF.

The V and J genes are TRBV5-6 and TRBJ1-5, with 7 bases fitting TRBD1. After removal of 3 bases from V and 6 bases from J, the junction contained 9 bases not matched to a gene. This CDR3 comprises 15 residues. Germline loops: CDR1 SGHDT, CDR2 YYEEEE. Here the CDR3 reads CASSSGTARGQPQHF. In DNA form, the CDR3 reads TGTGCCAGCAGCTCCGGGACAGCACGCGGTCAGCCCCAGCATTTT.

This rearrangement joins TRBV10-3 to TRBJ1-3; weak D call: TRBD1 (5 bases). The CDR3 extends over 13 amino acids. The V gene lost 4 bases and the J gene lost 2 bases, with 6 bases spanning the gap. The V gene's germline CDR1 is ENHRY and CDR2 SYGVKD. The CDR3 is CAISAGTGNTIYF. The CDR3 DNA reads as TGTGCCATCAGTGCAGGGACTGGAAACACCATATATTTT.

J is TRBJ2-2 and V is TRBV9; 10 nucleotides agree with TRBD2. V lost 0 bases, J lost 2 bases, and 1 base stayed unmatched. There are 16 residues in the CDR3. Germline CDR1 reads SGDLS; CDR2 reads YYNGEE. The CDR3 sequence is CASSVGTSGNTGELFF. For the CDR3, the DNA is TGTGCCAGCAGCGTAGGGACTAGCGGAAACACCGGGGAGCTGTTTTTT.

V gene TRBV5-4 combines with J gene TRBJ1-2, with 7 bases aligning to TRBD1. Trimming removed 4 bases from V and 2 bases from J; junction bases left unmatched: 8. The CDR3 is 15 amino acids. Germline CDR1 is SGHNT and CDR2 is YYREEE (reference sequence). The CDR3: CASSPRDRTNYGYTF. The CDR3 DNA is TGTGCCAGCAGCCCCAGGGACAGAACCAACTATGGCTACACCTTC.

This clone was detected only once. This chain uses TRBV2 with TRBJ1-1; D is possibly TRBD1 (6 bases). This CDR3 has 15 residues. Trimming took 9 bases from V and 2 from J, leaving 19 bases between them. Per the germline V gene, CDR1 is SNHLY and CDR2 is FYNNEI. CDR3 residues: CASPKEGRGNTEAFF. CDR3 DNA: TGTGCCAGTCCCAAAGAGGGCAGGGGCAACACTGAAGCTTTCTTT.

The chain recombines TRBV19 with TRBJ1-1, with 7 bases matching TRBD1. This CDR3 has 14 amino acids. The trim removed 3 bases at V and 5 bases at J, leaving 6 bases unmatched. CDR1 is LNHDA and CDR2 is SQIVND in the germline V gene (reference sequence). The CDR3, as DNA: TGTGCCAGTAGTATGACAGGGAGTAAGACTGAAGCTTTCTTT. It encodes CASSMTGSKTEAFF.

The chain is built from TRBV10-3 and TRBJ2-2, with 7 bases lining up with TRBD1. With 10 bases clipped from V and 0 bases from J, the junction kept 5 bases outside the gene matches. This CDR3 spans 14 amino acids. From germline, CDR1 is ENHRY and CDR2 SYGVKD. The CDR3 DNA reads as TGTGCCACCAGGACAGGCGCGAACACCGGGGAGCTGTTTTTT. It specifies CATRTGANTGELFF.

J is TRBJ1-2 and V is TRBV4-2; TRBD1 is a possible D gene (5 bases). CDR3 length equals 14 residues. V lost 1 base and J lost 2, with 8 bases in between. Germline CDR1 reads LGHNA; CDR2 reads YNFKEQ. Here the CDR3 reads CASSQGDSNYGYTF. DNA for the CDR3: TGTGCCAGCAGCCAAGGAGACAGCAACTATGGCTACACCTTC.

This clone was recorded only once. This chain links TRBV19 with TRBJ2-7; 9 bases are a match to TRBD1. The CDR3 runs to 14 residues. Germline V gives CDR1 LNHDA, CDR2 SQIVND (reference sequence). The V gene end was trimmed by 6 bases and the J gene end by 1 base; junction bases not matched to a gene: 4. CDR3 coding DNA: TGTGCCAGTAGACCCGGGACAGGGTCCTACGAGCAGTACTTC. This gives the protein CASRPGTGSYEQYF.

The J gene is TRBJ2-3, the V gene TRBV5-1; D gene unclear. The germline V gene encodes CDR1 SGHRS and CDR2 YFSETQ. This CDR3 has 13 residues. V was trimmed by 3 bases and J by 10 bases, leaving 15 bases between them. The CDR3 DNA is TGCGCCAGCAGCTCCTCCGGTCCAGAGGCGCAGTATTTT. Protein product: CASSSSGPEAQYF. The complete variable domain, with remaining parts taken from reference TRBV5-1 and TRBJ2-3, reads KAGVTQTPRYLIKTRGQQVTLSCSPISGHRSVSWYQQTPGQGLQFLFEYFSETQRNKGNFPGRFSGRQFSNSRSEMNVSTLELGDSALYLCASSSSGPEAQYFGPGTRLTVL.

This rearrangement joins TRBV7-9 to TRBJ2-1; D might be TRBD2 (5 bases). Between the trimmed V and J ends, which lost 5 bases and 0 bases, there was a span of 11 bases. Germline CDR1 and CDR2: SEHNR and FQNEAQ (reference sequence). The CDR3 totals 15 residues. The CDR3 loop reads CASSVTGSSYNEQFF. In nucleotides, the CDR3 is TGTGCCAGCAGCGTTACGGGATCCTCCTACAATGAGCAGTTCTTC.

The V call is TRBV5-1, the J call TRBJ1-1; D might be TRBD1 (5 bases). V was clipped by 3 bases and J by 1 base, with 13 bases between them. CDR3 length equals 15 residues. Germline V gives CDR1 SGHRS, CDR2 YFSETQ. CDR3 protein: CASSSPLTANTEAFF. In DNA form, the CDR3 reads TGCGCCAGCAGCTCTCCGCTGACAGCGAACACTGAAGCTTTCTTT.

The chain employs TRBV28 and TRBJ2-7; TRBD2 might be the D (5 bases). CDR1 and CDR2 from the germline V gene are MDHEN and SYDVKM. Trimming left V 7 bases short and J 7 bases short, with 26 bases between. The CDR3 has 16 amino acids. Here the CDR3 reads CASTLRNLGPSGEQYF. Written as DNA, the CDR3 is TGTGCCAGCACCCTTCGAAACTTAGGCCCTTCGGGGGAGCAGTACTTC.

The chain is built from TRBV6-6 and TRBJ2-3, with 9 bases matching TRBD2. The length of the CDR3 is 16 residues. Germline V gene lookup returns CDR1 MNHNY and CDR2 SVGAGI (reference sequence). V trimming: 4 bases; J trimming: 7 bases; junction bases outside the gene matches: 12. CDR3 DNA: TGTGCCAGCAGTTCGATGTTAGCGGGAGAGATGAATACGCAGTATTTT. Amino acids: CASSSMLAGEMNTQYF.

The gene calls are TRBV5-1 and TRBJ2-7; 8 bases line up with TRBD2. CDR3 length: 16 residues. Germline V gene sequence: CDR1 SGHRS, CDR2 YFSETQ. The V gene end was trimmed by 1 base and the J gene end by 0 bases; junction bases not matched to a gene: 6. Written as DNA, the CDR3 is TGCGCCAGCAGCTTGATTTCAAGCGGGAGCTCCTACGAGCAGTACTTC. The encoded protein is CASSLISSGSSYEQYF.

The rearrangement uses TRBV2 and TRBJ2-1; TRBD2 might be the D (5 bases). The V gene's germline CDR1 is SNHLY and CDR2 FYNNEI. The ends were cut back, 2 bases at V and 3 bases at J, with 8 bases in the middle. This CDR3 region has 14 residues. CDR3 loop: CASSERGFYNEQFF. CDR3 nucleotide sequence: TGTGCCAGCAGTGAACGAGGGTTCTACAATGAGCAGTTCTTC.

J is TRBJ1-4 and V is TRBV5-6, with D maybe TRBD1 (5 bases). The CDR3 is 15 residues long. The germline V and J ends were trimmed by 4 bases and 5 bases, with 15 bases remaining between them. Germline assignment: CDR1 SGHDT and CDR2 YYEEEE. DNA for the CDR3: TGTGCCAGCAGCCAGGCGACAGCTCTAAATGAAAAACTGTTTTTT. Amino acid sequence: CASSQATALNEKLFF.

The chain uses TRBV5-1 and TRBJ2-7; 11 nucleotides match TRBD1. Trimming removed 3 bases from V and 3 bases from J; junction bases left unmatched: 2. This CDR3 has 14 amino acids. Per the germline V gene, CDR1 is SGHRS and CDR2 is YFSETQ. CDR3 nucleotides: TGCGCCAGCAGCTCGGGGACAGGGGGCTACGAGCAGTACTTC. Protein product: CASSSGTGGYEQYF.

This clone was seen a single time. V is TRBV7-8 and J is TRBJ1-2; 9 nucleotides match TRBD1. CDR1 is SGHVS, CDR2 FQNEAQ, per germline. V trimming: 4 bases; J trimming: 2 bases; junction bases outside the gene matches: 5. The length of the CDR3 is 15 residues. CDR3: CASSYPTGGNYGYTF. The DNA of the CDR3 is TGTGCCAGCAGCTACCCTACAGGGGGCAACTATGGCTACACCTTC. The full variable domain, rest sourced from reference TRBV7-8 and TRBJ1-2, is GAGVSQSPRYKVAKRGQDVALRCDPISGHVSLFWYQQALGQGPEFLTYFQNEAQLDKSGLPSDRFFAERPEGSVSTLKIQRTQQEDSAVYLCASSYPTGGNYGYTFGSGTRLTVV.

The V call is TRBV5-4, the J call TRBJ1-1, with 8 nucleotides matching TRBD1. Germline loops: CDR1 SGHNT, CDR2 YYREEE (reference sequence). There are 14 residues in the CDR3. Germline trimming cut 6 bases from V and 5 bases from J; bases unmatched to any gene: 9. CDR3 nucleotide sequence: TGTGCCAGCACCTCACAGGGGGGTAGGACTGAAGCTTTCTTT. Its protein product is CASTSQGGRTEAFF.

The chain carries TRBV7-3 and TRBJ1-5; TRBD1 aligns across 9 bases. J lost 2 bases, V lost 5 bases, and 16 bases had no gene match. Per the germline V gene, CDR1 is SGHTA and CDR2 is FQGTGA. The CDR3 covers 19 residues. The CDR3 nucleotides read TGTGCCAGCAGCCAATTTTGGACAGGGGACGTAGGACGCAATCAGCCCCAGCATTTT. This sequence encodes CASSQFWTGDVGRNQPQHF.

V is TRBV18 and J is TRBJ2-1, with a possible D match to TRBD2 (6 bases). This CDR3 is built from 18 residues. With 3 bases removed from V and 2 bases from J, the gap between germline ends came to 20 bases. Per the germline V gene, CDR1 is KGHSH and CDR2 is LQKENI. CDR3: CASSPVAPPRLAYNEQFF. The CDR3 bases are TGTGCCAGCTCACCGGTAGCTCCTCCGAGACTAGCCTACAATGAGCAGTTCTTC.